Described below is a single T cell receptor (beta chain) sequence and its context. In its sample, this clonotype was seen a few times. The clone's antigen remains unknown. Per-base qualities were not stored, and no clone one base away is much larger. The sample originates from a study of T cells in Graves' hyperthyroidism and ophthalmopathy (dated by TCRdb to the late 2010s). Context from the whole study: Peripheral blood samples were taken at the time of initial diagnosis, prior to any treatment. To identify distinguishing TCR V-J signatures, a discovery cohort of roughly 100 patients was used, comprising 43 with Graves' ophthalmopathy and 57 with stable Graves' hyperthyroidism. Prospective prediction of ophthalmopathy was tested in an independent validation cohort consisting of under 20 hyperthyroidism patients and 17 patients who later progressed to ophthalmopathy. The 75 to 100 discovery patients were randomly divided into training and test sets at a 7:3 ratio. In addition, the study compared T-cell repertoires in thyroid tissue and in blood from roughly 6 Graves' hyperthyroidism patients. Following sampling, methimazole starting at 30 mg daily was given to hyperthyroidism patients, and high-dose intravenous methylprednisolone was given to ophthalmopathy patients. The paper describes TCR Vbeta CDR3 sequencing of fewer than 150 peripheral blood samples, made up of 43 ophthalmopathy patients, around 73 hyperthyroidism patients and around 17 progressor patients.

TCR beta CDR3 regions were amplified from RNA transcripts. The TCR CDR3 was subjected to a first round of RT-PCR using the HTBI primer set and the Qiagen OneStep RT-PCR kit. A second multiplex PCR round built the libraries, followed by size selection and purification. Paired-end sequencing of the libraries was performed with 100 bp reads on an Illumina HiSeq2000. The paper's processing steps were these. SOAPnuke was used to process the raw data, removing reads that contained adapters or uncalled bases, had a mean Phred below 15, or lacked an exact match to the constant primer or identifier. High-quality paired reads were merged with COPE v1.2.5, and unique nucleotide sequences were defined as clonotypes. Clonotypes were aligned to IMGT TRBV, TRBD and TRBJ reference segments using MiTCR v1.1. Analysis was restricted to V-J combinations with a frequency above 0.0001, which covered 98% to 99.2% of repertoires. The TCS score was defined as the ratio of F50 (clonal expansion) to E x V (chaos), calculated using BLOSUM62-based TCRdist between CDR3 peptides within each V-J. Welch's t-statistics and random forest reduced around 520 V-J features to 13, which were used in a naive Bayes classifier (R e1071). In-frame beta chains were kept once TCRdb had trimmed the public reads at Q25 with fastp and called clones with MiXCR. Each entry is one CDR3 protein sequence, shown with its most common DNA and genes. TCRdb's processing, not the study's, gives the V and J calls here. The sample includes roughly 420,000 distinct CDR3 sequences, with around a sixth observed a single time. The ten largest clones capture roughly 14% of the sample.

Including the terminal cysteine and phenylalanine, the CDR3 comprises 16 residues. The retained sequence is limited to the CDR3, 48 bases, with the frame set at the first base. Here V drops 7 bases and J drops 3 bases, and the junction holds 7 bases not matched to any gene. The paper's findings and limits, for the study overall: A model built on a 13 V-J signature distinguished ophthalmopathy from stable hyperthyroidism, reaching 85% to 90% sensitivity and 81.08% specificity in cross-validation and 80%/75% in testing. No statistical method was used to fix the sample size in advance, and group allocation was not hidden from the investigators. During validation, the model predicted progression to ophthalmopathy a median of about 6.3 months ahead of onset, with just under 71% sensitivity and 72.22% specificity. Most expanded thyroid clonotypes (frequency above 0.001) were also found in blood, which suggests that blood repertoires may mirror thyroid immune responses.

Stable Graves' hyperthyroidism was defined as no progression to ophthalmopathy during 18 months of follow-up. Hyperthyroidism patients were newly diagnosed, with disease duration under 2 months, and aged 18 to 65 years. Any patient with an uncontrolled infection, another autoimmune disease, pregnancy or lactation was excluded. Diagnoses were established on the basis of clinical symptoms, serum thyroxine and TRAb, thyroid ultrasound, and orbital computed tomography. Ficoll-Paque density gradient centrifugation was used to isolate PBMCs from 10 ml of fresh peripheral blood. Trizol reagent was used to extract total RNA, and RNA quality was then checked on an Agilent 2100 Bioanalyzer.

The V gene is TRBV12-3 or TRBV12-4 and the J gene is TRBJ2-1; TRBD2 aligns with 12 central bases. The sequence was obtained from a woman under 30 with Graves' hyperthyroidism. The sequencing input was blood. The CDR3 protein: CASIISSGGVYNEQFF. The nucleotide sequence reads as follows: TGTGCCAGCATCATCTCTAGCGGGGGGGTCTACAATGAGCAGTTCTTC.